Listed below are T cell receptor beta chains from one sample, sequenced in a study of T cell responses to AZD1222 COVID-19 vaccine. TCRdb's table, derived via immunoSEQ multiplex PCR, lists solely in-frame clones and lacks some. The sample has about 150,000 clones, about 87% seen once. The sequencing used peripheral blood, collected 28 days after the second AZD1222 dose. The receptors originated from an adult who received the AZD1222 COVID-19 vaccine. CDR3s include the opening cysteine and the closing phenylalanine or tryptophan. The D gene is left open where the match is weak. Size is stated for part of the rows, as once, few or many counts, or as a class when the clone is expanded.

v_call: TRBV28
d_call: .
clone_size: .
j_call: TRBJ1-6
cdr3_aa: CASSPPYNSPLHF
cdr3_nt: TGTGCCAGCAGTCCCCCGTATAATTCACCCCTCCACTTT

v_call: TRBV2
d_call: TRBD1
clone_size: once
j_call: TRBJ1-4
cdr3_aa: CASSGTGLTNEKLFF
cdr3_nt: TGTGCCAGCAGCGGGACAGGGCTCACTAATGAAAAACTGTTTTTT

v_call: TRBV7-8
d_call: .
clone_size: .
j_call: TRBJ1-2
cdr3_aa: CASSRGAHYGYTF
cdr3_nt: TGTGCCAGCAGCCGCGGGGCCCACTATGGCTACACCTTC

v_call: TRBV5-1
d_call: TRBD2
clone_size: .
j_call: TRBJ2-1
cdr3_aa: CASSLDLAGGPRSYNEQFF
cdr3_nt: TGCGCCAGCAGCTTGGACCTCGCGGGAGGGCCGCGGTCCTACAATGAGCAGTTCTTC

v_call: TRBV9
d_call: .
clone_size: .
j_call: TRBJ2-3
cdr3_aa: CASSITFGGGHTDTQYF
cdr3_nt: TGTGCCAGCTCTATAACCTTCGGCGGGGGACACACAGATACGCAGTATTTT

v_call: TRBV5-1
d_call: TRBD1
clone_size: .
j_call: TRBJ2-6
cdr3_aa: CASSLGQGFSGANVLTF
cdr3_nt: TGCGCCAGCAGCTTGGGACAGGGCTTCTCTGGGGCCAACGTCCTGACTTTC

v_call: TRBV3-1/TRBV3-2
d_call: .
clone_size: few
j_call: TRBJ2-2
cdr3_aa: CASSQEGGPHRELFF
cdr3_nt: TGTGCCAGCAGCCAAGAAGGGGGTCCCCACCGGGAGCTGTTTTTT

v_call: TRBV19
d_call: .
clone_size: .
j_call: TRBJ1-3
cdr3_aa: CASKQGTGALGNTIYF
cdr3_nt: TGTGCCAGTAAGCAGGGGACGGGGGCGCTTGGAAACACCATATATTTT

v_call: TRBV11-2
d_call: TRBD2
clone_size: .
j_call: TRBJ2-2
cdr3_aa: CASSKSTGTSGRNGELFF
cdr3_nt: TGTGCCAGCAGTAAAAGTACCGGGACTAGCGGGAGAAACGGGGAGCTGTTTTTT

v_call: TRBV6-5
d_call: .
clone_size: .
j_call: TRBJ1-4
cdr3_aa: CASSDSGGFEKLFF
cdr3_nt: TGTGCCAGCAGTGACTCGGGGGGCTTTGAAAAACTGTTTTTT

v_call: TRBV6-5
d_call: .
clone_size: .
j_call: TRBJ2-7
cdr3_aa: CASSSQGYEQYF
cdr3_nt: TGTGCCAGCAGTTCGCAGGGCTACGAGCAGTACTTC

v_call: TRBV15
d_call: .
clone_size: .
j_call: TRBJ2-3
cdr3_aa: CATSREWRSTDTQYF
cdr3_nt: TGTGCCACCAGCAGAGAATGGCGGAGCACAGATACGCAGTATTTT

v_call: TRBV5-1
d_call: .
clone_size: .
j_call: TRBJ2-7
cdr3_aa: CASSFSGSSYEQYF
cdr3_nt: TGCGCCAGCAGCTTTAGCGGTAGCTCCTACGAGCAGTACTTC

v_call: TRBV9
d_call: .
clone_size: .
j_call: TRBJ1-5
cdr3_aa: CASSVGDTGNQPQHF
cdr3_nt: TGTGCCAGCAGCGTAGGTGACACGGGCAATCAGCCCCAGCATTTT

v_call: TRBV7-9
d_call: TRBD1
clone_size: .
j_call: TRBJ1-6
cdr3_aa: CASSFTGTENSPLHF
cdr3_nt: TGTGCCAGCAGCTTTACGGGGACAGAGAATTCACCCCTCCACTTT

v_call: TRBV27
d_call: .
clone_size: .
j_call: TRBJ2-4
cdr3_aa: CASSSFLDRIGNIQYF
cdr3_nt: TGTGCCAGCAGTTCCTTCCTAGACAGAATAGGGAACATTCAGTACTTC

v_call: TRBV27
d_call: .
clone_size: .
j_call: TRBJ2-7
cdr3_aa: CASSSQQGFFYEQYF
cdr3_nt: TGTGCCAGCAGTTCGCAACAGGGTTTTTTTTACGAGCAGTACTTC

v_call: TRBV7-2
d_call: TRBD2
clone_size: .
j_call: TRBJ2-3
cdr3_aa: CASSLGTGLLAVEQYF
cdr3_nt: TGTGCCAGCAGCTTAGGGACGGGCTTACTAGCGGTCGAGCAGTATTTT

v_call: TRBV5-4
d_call: TRBD1
clone_size: .
j_call: TRBJ2-4
cdr3_aa: CASSASGTGRSSIQYF
cdr3_nt: TGTGCCAGCAGCGCGAGCGGGACAGGGAGGTCGTCCATTCAGTACTTC

v_call: TRBV5-6
d_call: TRBD2
clone_size: .
j_call: TRBJ2-1
cdr3_aa: CASSLKTSASYNEQFF
cdr3_nt: TGTGCCAGCAGCTTGAAGACTAGCGCCTCCTACAATGAGCAGTTCTTC